Each of the 7 T cell receptor beta chains below was sequenced from the same sample in a study of response to subunit inactivated influenza vaccine. TCRdb called the RT-PCR reads again in MiXCR, with one record for every CDR3 protein. The sample has 530,000 or so distinct CDR3 sequences, 14% seen once. The sequencing used PBMCs from blood, collected 11 to 12 days after vaccination. These receptor sequences come from a man aged 45-60 years who received an inactivated influenza vaccine.

The chain couples TRBV12-3 or TRBV12-4 to TRBJ1-4; D is possibly TRBD1 (6 bases). The CDR3 spans 14 residues. V dropped 7 bases and J dropped 6 bases, with 15 bases sitting between them. CDR3 protein: CASTDRGGYEKLFF. DNA for the CDR3: TGTGCCAGCACCGACCGAGGGGGGTATGAAAAACTGTTTTTT.

This chain joins TRBV12-3 or TRBV12-4 and TRBJ1-5, with 10 bases identical to TRBD1. The CDR3 runs to 13 residues. The junction had 2 bases not matched to a gene; V was cut back by 6 bases and J by 6 bases. CDR3 bases: TGTGCCAGCAGAAGGACAGGGGGTCAGCCCCAGCATTTT. As protein: CASRRTGGQPQHF.

The chain uses TRBV20-1 and TRBJ2-7; TRBD1 agrees at 10 bases. The ends lost 5 bases at V and 6 bases at J; junction bases unmatched: 7. CDR3 length equals 13 residues. The V gene's germline CDR1 is DFQATT and CDR2 SNEGSKA (reference sequence). CDR3 nucleotide sequence: TGCAGTGCTCCAGACAGGGGGCCAAGCGAGCAGTACTTC. It specifies CSAPDRGPSEQYF.

This clonotype was counted ten times or more. The chain employs TRBV7-9 and TRBJ2-1; D possibly corresponds to TRBD2 (5 bases). V was shortened by 7 bases and J by 4 bases, with 14 bases between the two germline ends. The CDR3 contains 14 residues. CDR1 and CDR2 from the germline V gene are SEHNR and FQNEAQ (reference sequence). Here the CDR3 DNA reads TGTGCCAGCATCCAGTGGGGAGATTACAATGAGCAGTTCTTC. Translation gives CASIQWGDYNEQFF.

The rearrangement joins TRBV28 to TRBJ2-7, with 9 bases matching TRBD2. The germline V gene has CDR1 MDHEN and CDR2 SYDVKM. The CDR3 is 17 amino acids. The V segment lost 8 bases and the J segment 4 bases; nucleotides outside the gene matches: 18. CDR3 coding DNA: TGTGCCAGCTCGTCGGCCACTAGCGGGTTTAGGGTGTACGAGCAGTACTTC. It is translated as CASSSATSGFRVYEQYF.

The rearrangement uses TRBV4-1 and TRBJ1-1; weak D call: TRBD1 (6 bases). Trimming pared 0 bases from V and 5 bases from J, leaving 10 bases between. This CDR3 has 14 residues. Germline CDR1 MGHRA, CDR2 YSYEKL. The CDR3 reads CASSQEWQGTEAFF. CDR3 sequence (DNA): TGCGCCAGCAGCCAAGAGTGGCAGGGGACTGAAGCTTTCTTT.

The chain uses TRBV5-4 and TRBJ2-1; 9 positions match TRBD2. V shed 4 bases and J 8 bases; nucleotides not matched to a gene: 7. The CDR3 has 14 residues. CDR1 and CDR2 (germline): SGHNT, YYREEE (reference sequence). The CDR3 sequence is CASSPGTSRDEQFF. DNA for the CDR3: TGTGCCAGCAGCCCCGGGACTAGCCGCGATGAGCAGTTCTTC. Using reference TRBV5-4 and TRBJ2-1 for the parts outside the CDR3, the full variable domain is ETGVTQSPTHLIKTRGQQVTLRCSSQSGHNTVSWYQQALGQGPQFIFQYYREEENGRGNFPPRFSGLQFPNYSSELNVNALELDDSALYLCASSPGTSRDEQFFGPGTRLTVL.